What follows are 25 T cell receptor beta chains derived from one specimen sequenced in a study of T-cell memory formation after mild COVID-19. Each CDR3 protein is one row after TCRdb ran MiXCR on the 5' RACE reads. Among over 120,000 distinct CDR3 sequences listed, about 25% were seen once. Sequenced: PBMCs or a T cell subset sorted from them (not recorded which). These receptors all come from an adult woman who had mild COVID-19 (a few samples of this study predate the infection). Cell type and time point are not known.

The V and J genes are TRBV14 and TRBJ2-3; TRBD2 is a possible D gene (6 bases). Germline V gene sequence: CDR1 SGHDN, CDR2 FVKESK. This CDR3 has 17 amino acids. V was pared by 1 base and J by 2 bases, with 16 bases between. The CDR3 loop reads CASSQGDSGLFTDTQYF. The CDR3 DNA reads as TGTGCCAGCAGCCAAGGGGATAGCGGTCTTTTCACAGATACGCAGTATTTT.

This clonotype was counted a few times. This rearrangement joins TRBV7-9 to TRBJ2-7; D may be TRBD1 (6 bases). This CDR3 comprises 16 residues. Germline assignment: CDR1 SEHNR and CDR2 FQNEAQ (reference sequence). Trimming removed 5 bases at V and 0 bases at J, with 17 bases between. CDR3 amino acids: CASSPEGQGSSYEQYF. CDR3 DNA: TGTGCCAGCAGCCCCGAAGGGCAGGGGAGCTCCTACGAGCAGTACTTC.

This chain links TRBV25-1 with TRBJ1-1; a weak D match, TRBD1 (6 bases). The CDR3 has 13 residues. V lost 6 bases to trimming and J lost 5 bases, with 13 bases between them. Germline V gene data show CDR1 as MGHDK and CDR2 as SYGVNS. The DNA for the CDR3 is TGTGCCAGCAGGCCGCAGGGGTGGACTGAAGCTTTCTTT. As protein: CASRPQGWTEAFF.

This clonotype turned up a few times. J is TRBJ2-5 and V is TRBV30; D possibly corresponds to TRBD2 (6 bases). This CDR3 comprises 13 residues. CDR1 and CDR2 from the germline V gene are GTSNPN and SVGIG (reference sequence). V shed 0 bases and J shed 4 bases, with 9 bases lying between them. This CDR3 reads CAWSVFGRETQYF. The CDR3 DNA reads as TGTGCCTGGAGTGTGTTCGGGAGAGAGACCCAGTACTTC. The full variable domain, in which reference TRBV30 and TRBJ2-5 provide the parts outside the CDR3, is SQTIHQWPATLVQPVGSPLSLECTVEGTSNPNLYWYRQAAGRGLQLLFYSVGIGQISSEVPQNLSASRPQDRQFILSSKKLLLSDSGFYLCAWSVFGRETQYFGPGTRLLVL.

The V gene is TRBV5-1, the J gene TRBJ2-7, with 7 bases aligning to TRBD2. With V trimmed by 3 bases and J by 0 bases, 3 bases remained unmatched. CDR3 length: 14 residues. Germline V gene sequence: CDR1 SGHRS, CDR2 YFSETQ. As DNA, the CDR3 is TGCGCCAGCAGCTGGCGGGAGAGCTCCTACGAGCAGTACTTC. This gives the protein CASSWRESSYEQYF.

The rearrangement joins TRBV10-3 to TRBJ2-7; 9 bases agree with TRBD2. The length of the CDR3 is 15 residues. Germline-derived CDR1 and CDR2 are ENHRY and SYGVKD. The ends lost 6 bases at V and 7 bases at J; junction bases unmatched: 13. Here the CDR3 DNA reads TGTGCCATCAGCCGCCCACCAGCGGGAGGAGGAGAGCAGTACTTC. It codes for CAISRPPAGGGEQYF.

The rearrangement uses TRBV3-1 and TRBJ1-2; 8 bases fit TRBD1. The CDR3 has 15 amino acids. The germline V gene has CDR1 LGHDT and CDR2 YNNKEL (reference sequence). Trimming removed 3 bases from V and 5 bases from J; junction bases left unmatched: 8. The CDR3 protein is CASSQAPGGGYGYTF. Written as DNA, the CDR3 is TGTGCCAGCAGCCAGGCACCAGGGGGCGGGTATGGCTACACCTTC.

This clonotype has only a few counts. The chain joins TRBV9 to TRBJ2-7; D ambiguous. Germline CDR1 SGDLS, CDR2 YYNGEE. Between the trimmed V and J ends, which lost 2 bases and 6 bases, there was a span of 15 bases. CDR3 size: 14 residues. The CDR3, as DNA: TGTGCCAGCAGCGTCGGTAAAGGCCTTTTCGAGCAGTACTTC. It specifies CASSVGKGLFEQYF.

This clonotype has just a few counts. The chain has TRBV12-3 or TRBV12-4 and TRBJ2-5; the D gene is possibly TRBD1 (6 bases). The CDR3 is made up of 12 amino acids. The V end lost 7 bases, the J end lost 5 bases, and 11 bases lay between the germline ends. The CDR3 is CASMAGVETQYF. DNA of the CDR3: TGTGCCAGCATGGCAGGGGTGGAGACCCAGTACTTC.

The chain employs TRBV6-5 and TRBJ2-3, with TRBD1 matching 8 bases. Germline CDR1 reads MNHEY; CDR2 reads SVGAGI. The CDR3 totals 14 residues. Trimming cost V 5 bases and J 4 bases; bases outside gene matches: 5. CDR3 amino acids: CASSNPQGADTQYF. CDR3 DNA sequence: TGTGCCAGCAGTAACCCACAGGGGGCAGATACGCAGTATTTT.

The table lists this clonotype with a few counts. The chain uses TRBV24-1 and TRBJ1-2; D is unclear. This CDR3 has 13 residues. Germline V lookup: CDR1 KGHDR, CDR2 SFDVKD. Deletions cut 2 bases from V and 8 bases from J, with 11 bases between. The chain's CDR3 is CATSDSSLGGYTF. The CDR3 coding sequence is TGTGCCACCAGTGATTCCTCTTTGGGGGGCTACACCTTC.

V usage is TRBV9 and J usage is TRBJ1-1, with a tentative D call TRBD1 (6 bases). This CDR3 has 13 amino acids. Germline V CDR1 and CDR2: SGDLS, YYNGEE. The V end was cut by 7 bases, the J end by 4 bases, with 14 bases between. The CDR3 DNA follows: TGTGCCAGCCATCCGGGACAAGGCACTGAAGCTTTCTTT. This codes for CASHPGQGTEAFF.

This clonotype was picked up a small number of times. V and J are TRBV4-2 and TRBJ2-3, with 9 bases that match TRBD2. The germline V gene encodes CDR1 LGHNA and CDR2 YNFKEQ. Trimming removed 0 bases from V and 8 bases from J; junction bases left unmatched: 6. The CDR3 extends over 15 amino acids. CDR3: CASSQDPSGVRTQYF. CDR3 in DNA: TGTGCCAGCAGCCAAGATCCTAGCGGGGTTCGTACGCAGTATTTT.

This clonotype was recorded a few times. Given the absence of the conserved phenylalanine or tryptophan at the CDR3 end, a read error is likely. It is unclear where the CDR3 begins or ends on the DNA, so no DNA is shown, and the CDR3 is as TCRdb lists it. The chain recombines TRBV7-9 with TRBJ2-7; TRBD2 reflects the table's D call only, with no check against the DNA. Termini included, the CDR3 measures 12 amino acids. The germline V gene has CDR1 SEHNR and CDR2 FQNEAQ (reference sequence). The CDR3 here is CASSVGEAGPWL.

The V call is TRBV5-1, the J call TRBJ1-2; tentatively, D is TRBD1 (6 bases). This CDR3 contains 15 residues. V was shortened by 6 bases and J by 3 bases, with 18 bases between the two germline ends. Germline loops: CDR1 SGHRS, CDR2 YFSETQ. The CDR3 here is CASTRLGGADYGYTF. The CDR3 coding sequence is TGCGCCAGCACTCGGTTAGGGGGTGCAGACTATGGCTACACCTTC.

The rearrangement uses TRBV7-6 and TRBJ2-1; D may correspond to TRBD1 or TRBD2 (5 bases each). This CDR3 region has 14 residues. Germline CDR1 reads SGHVS; CDR2 reads FNYEAQ. Trimming shortened V by 4 bases and J by 4 bases, and 11 bases separated the two germline ends. The CDR3 region has the DNA TGTGCCAGCAGCTCCCGGGACCTATACAATGAGCAGTTCTTC. Amino acids: CASSSRDLYNEQFF.

This clonotype was picked up a small number of times. The chain links TRBV24-1 to TRBJ2-7; 12 bases fit TRBD2. The CDR3 length is 13 residues. Germline V gene lookup returns CDR1 KGHDR and CDR2 SFDVKD. With V trimmed by 6 bases and J by 6 bases, 2 bases remained unmatched. CDR3 in DNA: TGTGCCACCAGTTCTAGCGGGAGGGCCGAGCAGTACTTC. Translating gives CATSSSGRAEQYF.

This clonotype was recorded a few times. V and J are TRBV2 and TRBJ2-1; tentatively, D is TRBD1 (6 bases). Germline CDR1 SNHLY, CDR2 FYNNEI. CDR3 length equals 12 residues. Trimming took off 5 bases at V and 8 bases at J, with 10 bases between the two ends. CDR3 loop: CASSKQGYEQFF. The CDR3 region has the DNA TGTGCCAGCAGTAAACAGGGTTATGAGCAGTTCTTC.

This chain connects TRBV12-3 or TRBV12-4 to TRBJ1-4; D ambiguous. The CDR3 runs to 16 residues. The germline V and J ends were trimmed by 2 bases and 4 bases, with 14 bases remaining between them. The CDR3 loop is CASSLFGGGFNEKLFF. Here the CDR3 DNA reads TGTGCCAGCAGTTTATTTGGCGGCGGATTTAATGAAAAACTGTTTTTT.

This chain joins TRBV12-3 or TRBV12-4 and TRBJ2-1; D perhaps matches TRBD2 (6 bases). Deletions cut 6 bases from V and 14 bases from J, with 20 bases between. This CDR3 contains 13 residues. This chain's CDR3 is CASRIAGGAKEFF. For the CDR3, the DNA is TGTGCCAGCAGAATTGCTGGCGGGGCTAAGGAGTTCTTC.

J is TRBJ1-6 and V is TRBV4-1; tentative D call: TRBD1 (6 bases). V shed 4 bases and J shed 6 bases, with 19 bases lying between them. Germline CDR1 MGHRA, CDR2 YSYEKL. The CDR3 covers 17 residues. The CDR3 protein is CASSREQGGRANSPLHF. CDR3 sequence (DNA): TGCGCCAGCAGCCGAGAACAGGGAGGAAGGGCTAATTCACCCCTCCACTTT.

The sample holds a few counts of this clonotype. The chain links TRBV25-1 to TRBJ2-2; D gene uncertain. Germline loops: CDR1 MGHDK, CDR2 SYGVNS. V dropped 1 base and J dropped 7 bases, with 13 bases sitting between them. The CDR3 is made up of 15 amino acids. For the CDR3, the DNA is TGTGCCAGCAGTGAATTTCAGGCATCGGGCGGGGAGCTGTTTTTT. Its translation is CASSEFQASGGELFF.

This clonotype was counted only a few times. The J gene is TRBJ1-1, the V gene TRBV29-1; D is uncertain. Germline values: CDR1 SQVTM, CDR2 ANQGSEA. The CDR3 extends over 16 amino acids. With 0 bases removed from V and 0 bases from J, the gap between germline ends came to 14 bases. CDR3 sequence: CSVEDRGGRLNTEAFF. The CDR3 nucleotides read TGCAGCGTTGAAGATCGTGGTGGCAGGTTGAACACTGAAGCTTTCTTT.

The table lists this clonotype with a few counts. The chain employs TRBV9 and TRBJ2-7, with D hard to call. The CDR3 covers 14 residues. Germline lookup yields CDR1 SGDLS and CDR2 YYNGEE. The V end was cut by 0 bases, the J end by 5 bases, with 12 bases between. The CDR3 nucleotides read TGTGCCAGCAGCGTAGGGATGGGTATCGACGAGCAGTACTTC. As protein: CASSVGMGIDEQYF. Full variable domain (rest looked up from reference TRBV9 and TRBJ2-7): DSGVTQTPKHLITATGQRVTLRCSPRSGDLSVYWYQQSLDQGLQFLIQYYNGEERAKGNILERFSAQQFPDLHSELNLSSLELGDSALYFCASSVGMGIDEQYFGPGTRLTVT.

The sample holds a few counts of this clonotype. A junction boundary mismatches the germline segment, possibly from a read error. The V call is TRBV7-9, the J call TRBJ1-1, with a weak D call TRBD1 (5 bases). The CDR3 extends over 16 amino acids. Germline values: CDR1 SEHNR, CDR2 FQNEAQ (reference sequence). Here the CDR3 reads CASSLSIREGNAEAFF. For the CDR3, the DNA is TGTGCCAGCAGCTTGAGTATTAGGGAGGGGAACGCTGAAGCTTTCTTT.